This record concerns one T cell receptor (beta chain) sequence. As yet, its antigen is unknown. One end of the junction is discordant with germline, which a read error may explain. Oncomine TCR Beta short-read sequencing was applied to DNA from cultured CD4+ T cells. TCRdb fed the PCR reads into MiXCR, producing one record per CDR3 protein. The sample lists around 10,000 distinct CDR3 sequences, 73% seen once, with about 8% in the top ten. The sample is drawn from a study of vaccination and CD4 T cells after COVID-19. Overall study findings and caveats: Spike mono-reactive clones accounted for 304 of the 307 vaccine-specific clones found in convalescent patients.

Per the germline V gene, CDR1 is ENHRY and CDR2 is SYGVKD. The CDR3 sequence is 12 residues long. Documented treatment: roughly nine-day PBMC culture with coronavirus spike peptide pools or control peptides (ViraFEST assay). Convalescent patients tested SARS-CoV-2 PCR positive from March to December 2020, before Alpha, Beta and Delta emerged. The source material was CD4+ T cells from blood, cultured in vitro. The receptor was derived from a human donor who had recovered from COVID-19. The chain joins TRBV10-3 to TRBJ1-2; D is uncertain. Here the CDR3 reads CAISEWSYGYTF. For the CDR3, the DNA is TGTGCCATCAGCGAGTGGTCCTATGGCTACACCTTC.